This TCR beta chain was sequenced for a study of chemoradiotherapy in HPV16-positive cancers. General study findings and limits: In HPV16-positive patients, HPV-responsive T-cell expansion tracked better recurrence-free survival. Candidate HPV-specific clones and E7-related TCR motifs grew in tumor during treatment.

A note on this clone: Its target is not known.

Per germline, CDR1 MDHEN and CDR2 SYDVKM. The CDR3 has 14 amino acids. V was shortened by 2 bases and J by 0 bases, with 6 bases between the two germline ends. The repertoire was sequenced with immunoSEQ multiplex PCR; TCRdb's copy has only in-frame clones and lacks some. The table shows about 8,700 clones, with roughly 70% occurring only once. The sample was collected from a patient who underwent chemoradiotherapy. This TCR was recovered from a human donor with HPV-associated anogenital cancer. J is TRBJ2-3 and V is TRBV28, with D maybe TRBD2 (6 bases). The CDR3 nucleotides read TGTGCCAGCAGTTTAGCGGGAAGCACAGATACGCAGTATTTT. This translates into CASSLAGSTDTQYF.